This entry features one TCR beta chain sequence. The antigen is unknown. Clones were read by immunoSEQ multiplex PCR, and TCRdb kept only the in-frame ones, dropping some. The top ten hold about 2% of the sample, which has about 43,000 clones, about 94% seen once. The entry originates in a study of T cells in tuberculosis. Germline CDR1 is SGHAT and CDR2 is FQNNGV. V lost 4 bases, J lost 2 bases, and 10 bases stayed unmatched. CDR3 length: 17 residues. Points from the study as a whole: Active tuberculosis cases were adults; controls were adolescents.

The TCR sequence derives from a donor aged 10-29 years with latent tuberculosis or without tuberculosis infection. Some clones in this sample may be carry-over from other donors' samples. The sequencing input was PBMCs. The chain joins TRBV11-2 to TRBJ2-7; the match to TRBD2 covers 11 bases. The CDR3 bases are TGTGCCAGCAGCTCCTTTGGACTAGCGGGCCGGGCCTACGAGCAGTACTTC. It is translated as CASSSFGLAGRAYEQYF.